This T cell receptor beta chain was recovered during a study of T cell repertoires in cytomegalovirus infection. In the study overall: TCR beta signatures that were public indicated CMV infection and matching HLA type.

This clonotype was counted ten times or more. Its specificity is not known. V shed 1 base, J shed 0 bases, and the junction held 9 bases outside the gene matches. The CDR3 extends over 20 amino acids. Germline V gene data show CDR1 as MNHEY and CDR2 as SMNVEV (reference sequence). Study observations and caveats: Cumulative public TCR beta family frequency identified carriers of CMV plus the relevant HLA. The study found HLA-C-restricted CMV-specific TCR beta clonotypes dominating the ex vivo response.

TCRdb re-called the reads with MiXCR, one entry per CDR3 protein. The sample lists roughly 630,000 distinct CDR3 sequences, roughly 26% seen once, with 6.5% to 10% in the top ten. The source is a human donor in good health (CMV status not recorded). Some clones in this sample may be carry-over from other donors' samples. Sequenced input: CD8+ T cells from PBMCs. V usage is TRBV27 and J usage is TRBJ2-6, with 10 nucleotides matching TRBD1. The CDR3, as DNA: TGTGCCAGCAGTTTATGGTCGGGACAGGGGCTACCCTCTGGGGCCAACGTCCTGACTTTC. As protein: CASSLWSGQGLPSGANVLTF. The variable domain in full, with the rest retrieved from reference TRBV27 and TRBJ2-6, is EAQVTQNPRYLITVTGKKLTVTCSQNMNHEYMSWYRQDPGLGLRQIYYSMNVEVTDKGDVPEGYKVSRKEKRNFPLILESPSPNQTSLYFCASSLWSGQGLPSGANVLTFGAGSRLTVL.